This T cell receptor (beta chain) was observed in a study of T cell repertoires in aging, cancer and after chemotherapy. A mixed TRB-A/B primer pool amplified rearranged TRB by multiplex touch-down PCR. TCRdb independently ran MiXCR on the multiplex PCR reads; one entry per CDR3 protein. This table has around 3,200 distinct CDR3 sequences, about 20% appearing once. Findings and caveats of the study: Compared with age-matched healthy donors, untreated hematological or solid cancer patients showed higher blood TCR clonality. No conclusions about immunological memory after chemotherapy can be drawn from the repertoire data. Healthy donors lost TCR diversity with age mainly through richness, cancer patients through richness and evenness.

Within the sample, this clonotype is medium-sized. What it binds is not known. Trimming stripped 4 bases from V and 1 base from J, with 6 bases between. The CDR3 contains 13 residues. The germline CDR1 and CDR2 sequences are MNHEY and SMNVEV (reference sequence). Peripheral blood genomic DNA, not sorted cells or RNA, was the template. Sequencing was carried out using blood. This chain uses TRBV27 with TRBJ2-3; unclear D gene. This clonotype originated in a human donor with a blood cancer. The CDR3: CASSSAGTDTQYF. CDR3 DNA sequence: TGTGCCAGCAGTTCGGCTGGCACAGATACGCAGTATTTT.